These T cell receptor beta chains were read from a single sample in a study of T-cell reconstitution after alpha-beta-depleted transplantation in children. TCRdb reprocessed the PCR reads with MiXCR, giving one entry per CDR3 protein. The sample has over 400,000 distinct CDR3 sequences, roughly an eighth seen once; the top ten hold less than 6.5%. The sample in question was PBMCs from the stem cell graft donor, obtained from the stem cell graft. The receptors were gathered from a human donor who donated a stem cell graft to a child with combined immunodeficiency. The CDR3 runs from the conserved cysteine through the conserved F or W. D genes are given only for firm matches. The listing skips clone size in some rows; elsewhere it reads once, few, many or a size class.

TRBD2,TRBJ2-1,TRBV6-2/TRBV6-3,few,TGTGCCAGCAGTTATCGCGGGGGGGCGAACAATGAGCAGTTCTTC,CASSYRGGANNEQFF
TRBD1,TRBJ2-2,TRBV4-2,few,TGTGCCAGCAGCCGCTCTATCATCCGCCACAGGGGGCTTGGCGGGGAGCTGTTTTTT,CASSRSIIRHRGLGGELFF
TRBD2,TRBJ2-1,TRBV12-3/TRBV12-4,many,TGTGCCAGCAGTCTGGGACTAGCGGGAATCAATGAGCAGTTCTTC,CASSLGLAGINEQFF
.,TRBJ2-1,TRBV15,few,TGTGCCACCAGCAGAGATCCGGGACTGCCATTCAATGAGCAGTTCTTC,CATSRDPGLPFNEQFF
TRBD1,TRBJ2-1,TRBV12-3/TRBV12-4,few,TGTGCCAGCAGTCCATTTCGGGACAGGCCCCACAATGAGCAGTTCTTC,CASSPFRDRPHNEQFF
TRBD2,TRBJ2-3,TRBV4-2,.,TGTGCCAGCGGTTTAGCGGGGGGGACAGATACGCAGTATTTT,CASGLAGGTDTQYF
TRBD2,TRBJ2-3,TRBV18,few,TGTGCCAGCTCACCACCGCTAGCGGAGTACACAGATACGCAGTATTTT,CASSPPLAEYTDTQYF
TRBD2,TRBJ2-5,TRBV15,few,TGTGCCACCAGCAGAGGACTAGCGCAAGAGACCCAGTACTTC,CATSRGLAQETQYF
.,TRBJ2-4,TRBV11-2,few,TGTGCCAGCAGCTTAAGCTTGTCCATAAACATTCAGTACTTC,CASSLSLSINIQYF
.,TRBJ2-1,TRBV11-3,many,TGTGCCAGCAGCCCTCCCGGGGCCACTAGGGCCTCCCGACAGTTCTTC,CASSPPGATRASRQFF
.,TRBJ2-3,TRBV12-3/TRBV12-4,many,TGTGCCAGCAACCTTGGGGCACCCTCCACAGATACGCAGTATTTT,CASNLGAPSTDTQYF
TRBD2,TRBJ2-3,TRBV12-3/TRBV12-4,many,TGTGCCAGCAGGCTAGCGGGGGAGGGGGCAGATACGCAGTATTTT,CASRLAGEGADTQYF
.,TRBJ1-1,TRBV20-1,few,TGCAGTGCTGGACCACCGGGACTTGACACTGAAGCTTTCTTT,CSAGPPGLDTEAFF
.,TRBJ2-3,TRBV29-1,few,TGCAGCGTCCCCGGGACGGCTAGCACAGATACGCAGTATTTT,CSVPGTASTDTQYF
.,TRBJ1-1,TRBV4-3,many,TGCGCCAGCAGCCAAGGGGTACAGGTGAACACTGAAGCTTTCTTT,CASSQGVQVNTEAFF
TRBD2,TRBJ2-7,TRBV5-1,many,TGCGCCAGCAGCCCTAGCGGGATGATCGAGCAGTACTTC,CASSPSGMIEQYF
TRBD1,TRBJ2-2,TRBV12-3/TRBV12-4,.,TGTGCCAGCAGTTTCGTGACAGGGGGCAACACCGGGGAGCTGTTTTTT,CASSFVTGGNTGELFF
TRBD2,TRBJ2-7,TRBV12-3/TRBV12-4,.,TGTGCCAGCAAGCGAGCGGGGGGAACCTACGAGCAGTACTTC,CASKRAGGTYEQYF
.,TRBJ1-1,TRBV7-9,many,TGTGCCAGCAGCTTATTAGGGGCCACTGAAGCTTTCTTT,CASSLLGATEAFF
.,TRBJ2-3,TRBV10-3,.,TGTGCCATCAGCCGCCCCTTGGGGTGCGGGCGGCCCCCACCTCACAACACAGATACGCAGTATTTT,CAISRPLGCGRPPPHNTDTQYF
TRBD1,TRBJ2-1,TRBV19,.,TGTGCCAGTAGTATACGTATCCGGGACAGGAAAGCGTACTCTTCCTACAATGAGCAGTTCTTC,CASSIRIRDRKAYSSYNEQFF
.,TRBJ1-1,TRBV29-1,few,TGCAGCGTCGAGATGAACACTGAAGCTTTCTTT,CSVEMNTEAFF
.,TRBJ2-7,TRBV30,.,TGTGCCTGGAGTGTAGGGGGGGTCGAGCAGTACTTC,CAWSVGGVEQYF
TRBD1,TRBJ1-2,TRBV12-3/TRBV12-4,many,TGTGCCAGCAGTGGATTGGACAGGGCTAACTATGGCTACACCTTC,CASSGLDRANYGYTF